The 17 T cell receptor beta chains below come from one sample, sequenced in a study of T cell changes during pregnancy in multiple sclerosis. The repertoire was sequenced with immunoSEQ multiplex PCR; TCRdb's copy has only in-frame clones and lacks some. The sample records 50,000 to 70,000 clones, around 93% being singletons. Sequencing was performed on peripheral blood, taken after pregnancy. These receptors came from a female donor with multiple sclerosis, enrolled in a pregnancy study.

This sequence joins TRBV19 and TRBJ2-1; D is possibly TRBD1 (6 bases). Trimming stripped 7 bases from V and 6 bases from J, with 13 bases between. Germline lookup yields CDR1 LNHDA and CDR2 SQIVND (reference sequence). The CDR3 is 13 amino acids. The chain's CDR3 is CASKLDSFNEQFF. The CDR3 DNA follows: TGTGCCAGTAAACTGGACAGCTTCAATGAGCAGTTCTTC.

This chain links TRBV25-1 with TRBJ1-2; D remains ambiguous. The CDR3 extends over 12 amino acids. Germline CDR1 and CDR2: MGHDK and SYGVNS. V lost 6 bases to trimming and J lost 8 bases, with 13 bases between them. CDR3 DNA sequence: TGTGCCAGCAGGGCCGTCCTGGAGGGCTACACCTTC. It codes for CASRAVLEGYTF.

The DNA of the CDR3 is TGTGCCAGTAGTAAAAGTGGTGGGAGATGGGGTAATGAGCAGTTCTTC. Translation gives CASSKSGGRWGNEQFF. The V call is TRBV19, the J call TRBJ2-1, with D tentatively TRBD2 (5 bases). V lost 4 bases and J lost 7, with 20 bases in between. The length of the CDR3 is 16 residues. Germline V CDR1 and CDR2: LNHDA, SQIVND (reference sequence).

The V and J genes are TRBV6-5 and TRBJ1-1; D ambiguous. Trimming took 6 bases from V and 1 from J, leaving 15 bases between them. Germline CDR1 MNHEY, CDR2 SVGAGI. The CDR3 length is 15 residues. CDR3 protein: CASSPQSGPNTEAFF. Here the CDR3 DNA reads TGTGCCAGCAGCCCTCAGTCTGGGCCGAACACTGAAGCTTTCTTT.

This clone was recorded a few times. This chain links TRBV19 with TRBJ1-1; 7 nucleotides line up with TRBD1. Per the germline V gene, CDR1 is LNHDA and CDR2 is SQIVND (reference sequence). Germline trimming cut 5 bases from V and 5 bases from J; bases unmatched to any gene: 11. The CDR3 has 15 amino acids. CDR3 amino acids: CASSWEQGRGTEAFF. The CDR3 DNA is TGTGCCAGTAGTTGGGAACAGGGGCGAGGGACTGAAGCTTTCTTT. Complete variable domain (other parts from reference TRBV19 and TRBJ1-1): DGGITQSPKYLFRKEGQNVTLSCEQNLNHDAMYWYRQDPGQGLRLIYYSQIVNDFQKGDIAEGYSVSREKKESFPLTVTSAQKNPTAFYLCASSWEQGRGTEAFFGQGTRLTVV.

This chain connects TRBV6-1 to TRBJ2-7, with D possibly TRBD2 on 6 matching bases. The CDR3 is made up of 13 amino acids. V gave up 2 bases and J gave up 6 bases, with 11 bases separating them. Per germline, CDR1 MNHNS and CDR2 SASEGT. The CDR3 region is CASSERAGSEQYF. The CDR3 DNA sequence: TGTGCCAGCAGTGAACGGGCGGGGAGCGAGCAGTACTTC.

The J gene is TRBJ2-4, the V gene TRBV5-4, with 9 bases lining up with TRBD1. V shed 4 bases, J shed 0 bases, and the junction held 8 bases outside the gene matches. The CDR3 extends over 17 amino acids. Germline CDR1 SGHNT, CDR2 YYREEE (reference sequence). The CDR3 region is CASSAPGQGLAKNIQYF. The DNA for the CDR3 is TGTGCCAGCAGCGCACCGGGACAGGGACTAGCCAAAAACATTCAGTACTTC. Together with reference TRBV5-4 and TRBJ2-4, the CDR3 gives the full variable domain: ETGVTQSPTHLIKTRGQQVTLRCSSQSGHNTVSWYQQALGQGPQFIFQYYREEENGRGNFPPRFSGLQFPNYSSELNVNALELDDSALYLCASSAPGQGLAKNIQYFGAGTRLSVL.

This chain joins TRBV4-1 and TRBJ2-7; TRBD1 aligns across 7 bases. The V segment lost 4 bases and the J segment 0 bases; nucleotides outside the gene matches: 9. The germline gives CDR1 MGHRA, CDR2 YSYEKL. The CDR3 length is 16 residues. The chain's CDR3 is CASSLGWGQSSYEQYF. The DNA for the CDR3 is TGCGCCAGCAGCCTAGGATGGGGACAGAGCTCCTACGAGCAGTACTTC.

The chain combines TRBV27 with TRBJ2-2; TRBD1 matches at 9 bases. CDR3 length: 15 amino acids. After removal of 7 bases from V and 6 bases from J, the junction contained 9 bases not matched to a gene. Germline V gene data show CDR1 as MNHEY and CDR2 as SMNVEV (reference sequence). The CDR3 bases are TGTGCCAGCACTCGACAGGGGGGGGGTTCCGGGGAGCTGTTTTTT. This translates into CASTRQGGGSGELFF.

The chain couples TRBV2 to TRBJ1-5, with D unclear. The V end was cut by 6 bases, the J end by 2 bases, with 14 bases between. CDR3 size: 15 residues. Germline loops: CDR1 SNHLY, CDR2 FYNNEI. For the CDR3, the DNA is TGTGCCAGCAGCTCAACCCCGGCGGGCAATCAGCCCCAGCATTTT. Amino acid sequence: CASSSTPAGNQPQHF.

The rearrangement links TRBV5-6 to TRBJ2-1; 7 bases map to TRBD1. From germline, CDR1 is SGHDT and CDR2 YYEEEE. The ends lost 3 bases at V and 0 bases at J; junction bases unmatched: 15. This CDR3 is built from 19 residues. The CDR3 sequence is CASSSRTGKGVSSYNEQFF. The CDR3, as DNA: TGTGCCAGCAGCTCGAGGACAGGTAAAGGGGTGAGCTCCTACAATGAGCAGTTCTTC. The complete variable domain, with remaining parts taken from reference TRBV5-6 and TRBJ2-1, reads DAGVTQSPTHLIKTRGQQVTLRCSPKSGHDTVSWYQQALGQGPQFIFQYYEEEERQRGNFPDRFSGHQFPNYSSELNVNALLLGDSALYLCASSSRTGKGVSSYNEQFFGPGTRLTVL.

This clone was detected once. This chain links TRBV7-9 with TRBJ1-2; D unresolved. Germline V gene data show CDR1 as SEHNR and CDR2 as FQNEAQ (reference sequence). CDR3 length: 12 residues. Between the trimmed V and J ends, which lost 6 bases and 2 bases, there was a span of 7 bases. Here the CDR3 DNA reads TGTGCCAGCAGTCGAGAGAACTATGGCTACACCTTC. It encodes CASSRENYGYTF.

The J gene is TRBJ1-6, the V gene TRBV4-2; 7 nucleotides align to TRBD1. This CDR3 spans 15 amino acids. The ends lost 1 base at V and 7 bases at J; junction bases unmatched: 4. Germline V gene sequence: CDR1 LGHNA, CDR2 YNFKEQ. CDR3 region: CASSQAGQSNSPLHF. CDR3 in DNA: TGTGCCAGCAGCCAAGCGGGACAGAGCAATTCACCCCTCCACTTT.

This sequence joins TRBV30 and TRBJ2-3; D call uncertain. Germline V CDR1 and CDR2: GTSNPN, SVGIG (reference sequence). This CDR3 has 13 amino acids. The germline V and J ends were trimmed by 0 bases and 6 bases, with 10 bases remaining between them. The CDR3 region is CAWSVLRTDTQYF. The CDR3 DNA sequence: TGTGCCTGGAGTGTACTAAGAACGGATACGCAGTATTTT.

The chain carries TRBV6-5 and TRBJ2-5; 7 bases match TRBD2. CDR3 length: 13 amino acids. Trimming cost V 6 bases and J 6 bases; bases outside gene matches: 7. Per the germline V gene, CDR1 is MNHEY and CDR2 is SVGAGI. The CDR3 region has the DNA TGTGCCAGCAGCCGGTCGGGGGGAAAGACCCAGTACTTC. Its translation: CASSRSGGKTQYF.

The CDR3 is CASSSPKPYNEQFF. The CDR3 DNA follows: TGTGCCAGCTCTTCTCCTAAACCATACAATGAGCAGTTCTTC. V usage is TRBV18 and J usage is TRBJ2-1, with no clear D. The CDR3 covers 14 residues. The ends were cut back, 6 bases at V and 4 bases at J, with 13 bases in the middle. The germline V gene has CDR1 KGHSH and CDR2 LQKENI.

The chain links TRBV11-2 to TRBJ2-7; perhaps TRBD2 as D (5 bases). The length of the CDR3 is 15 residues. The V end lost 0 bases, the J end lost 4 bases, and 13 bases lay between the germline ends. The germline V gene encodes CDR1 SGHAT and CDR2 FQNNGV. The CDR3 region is CASSLDSGPVYEQYF. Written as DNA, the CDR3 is TGTGCCAGCAGCTTAGACAGCGGTCCGGTATACGAGCAGTACTTC.